The rows below give T cell receptor beta chains drawn from one sample of a study of blood T cell repertoires in COVID-19. Sequencing was performed with immunoSEQ multiplex PCR; in TCRdb, only in-frame clones are kept and a portion is missing. The table shows about 260,000 clones, with 83% occurring only once. The sample consisted of peripheral blood. Source of these receptors: a woman in her forties or fifties who had recovered from COVID-19. CDR3s include the opening cysteine and the closing phenylalanine or tryptophan.

CDR3 length: 19; V gene: TRBV6-2/TRBV6-3; CDR3 protein: CASSYARLSGTGNTQPQHF
CDR3 length: 13; V gene: TRBV28; CDR3 protein: CASSKTGATEAFF
CDR3 length: 18; V gene: TRBV7-3; CDR3 protein: CASSLRGTSGRALETQYF
CDR3 length: 14; V gene: TRBV6-1; CDR3 protein: CASSESWTGDKQYF
CDR3 length: 14; V gene: TRBV6-2/TRBV6-3; CDR3 protein: CASSAMDRATEAFF
CDR3 length: 18; V gene: TRBV4-3; CDR3 protein: CASSLQARTDTSTDTQYF
CDR3 length: 14; V gene: TRBV28; CDR3 protein: CASSLFQFGYEQFF
CDR3 length: 14; V gene: TRBV6-5; CDR3 protein: CASSYTGTGYGYTF
CDR3 length: 14; V gene: TRBV7-9; CDR3 protein: CASSLNQVNEKLFF
CDR3 length: 13; V gene: TRBV3-1/TRBV3-2; CDR3 protein: CASSQAGQETQYF
CDR3 length: 14; V gene: TRBV5-1; CDR3 protein: CASSARTGNTEAFF
CDR3 length: 12; V gene: TRBV28; CDR3 protein: CASSTRASPLHF
CDR3 length: 13; V gene: TRBV28; CDR3 protein: CASSEDRGHEQYF
CDR3 length: 19; V gene: TRBV4-3; CDR3 protein: CASSQDGVGTGTMNTEAFF
CDR3 length: 17; V gene: TRBV5-6; CDR3 protein: CASSLWKASGPGDTQYF
CDR3 length: 11; V gene: TRBV11-2; CDR3 protein: CASSLGPRQYF
CDR3 length: 13; V gene: TRBV9; CDR3 protein: CASSQNSIGELFF
CDR3 length: 14; V gene: TRBV5-6; CDR3 protein: CASSSRDRGREQYF
CDR3 length: 13; V gene: TRBV9; CDR3 protein: CASSPQTINEQFF
CDR3 length: 14; V gene: TRBV30; CDR3 protein: CAWSRSGWNSPLHF
CDR3 length: 15; V gene: TRBV28; CDR3 protein: CASRTDRGQRQPQHF
CDR3 length: 14; V gene: TRBV28; CDR3 protein: CASSLGGVGTEAFF
CDR3 length: 18; V gene: TRBV7-9; CDR3 protein: CASSLTDGPWGGTDTQYF
CDR3 length: 17; V gene: TRBV6-1; CDR3 protein: CASSEAHRGSIQETQYF
CDR3 length: 15; V gene: TRBV5-1; CDR3 protein: CASSFSGTGNQPQHF
CDR3 length: 19; V gene: TRBV19; CDR3 protein: CASSSARAVRDREGLEQYF
CDR3 length: 14; V gene: TRBV28; CDR3 protein: CASSLYYRDTEAFF
CDR3 length: 12; V gene: TRBV29-1; CDR3 protein: CSVEGGGSGYTF
CDR3 length: 15; V gene: TRBV28; CDR3 protein: CASSLARAASYGYTF
CDR3 length: 16; V gene: TRBV15; CDR3 protein: CATSRDAATGGYEQYF
CDR3 length: 15; V gene: TRBV6-2/TRBV6-3; CDR3 protein: CASSIDGTWVYEQYF
CDR3 length: 14; V gene: TRBV4-2; CDR3 protein: CASSPNVGSRNQYF
CDR3 length: 12; V gene: TRBV27; CDR3 protein: CASSLGGREAFF
CDR3 length: 11; V gene: TRBV6-5; CDR3 protein: CATWKGGEQYF
CDR3 length: 14; V gene: TRBV6-2/TRBV6-3; CDR3 protein: CASSSGGTNSRQYF
CDR3 length: 16; V gene: TRBV13; CDR3 protein: CASSLNILGRQDEQFF
CDR3 length: 15; V gene: TRBV4-2; CDR3 protein: CASSQEGLAAYEQYF
CDR3 length: 14; V gene: TRBV27; CDR3 protein: CASSPGGAFYEQYF
CDR3 length: 20; V gene: TRBV3-1/TRBV3-2; CDR3 protein: CASSKKLGTSGRGGTGELFF
CDR3 length: 15; V gene: TRBV7-2; CDR3 protein: CASSLQISSGNTIYF
CDR3 length: 16; V gene: TRBV4-2; CDR3 protein: CASSQDITGGDSPLHF
CDR3 length: 16; V gene: TRBV7-8; CDR3 protein: CASSRLAGGSYNEQFF
CDR3 length: 17; V gene: TRBV7-9; CDR3 protein: CASSLWTSGVSSYEQYF
CDR3 length: 18; V gene: TRBV6-4; CDR3 protein: CASSDAPSGRAGTDTQYF
CDR3 length: 17; V gene: TRBV6-2/TRBV6-3; CDR3 protein: CASSYQRTSGSRNEQFF
CDR3 length: 14; V gene: TRBV2; CDR3 protein: CASRKDRGQTEAFF
CDR3 length: 16; V gene: TRBV5-1; CDR3 protein: CASSLATSGGTDTQYF
CDR3 length: 12; V gene: TRBV18; CDR3 protein: CATAGVTDTQYF
CDR3 length: 18; V gene: TRBV7-2; CDR3 protein: CASSPRVRNAGNNSPLHF
CDR3 length: 16; V gene: TRBV7-2; CDR3 protein: CASSPRARGSGNTIYF
CDR3 length: 17; V gene: TRBV19; CDR3 protein: CASRLGTANRANEKLFF
CDR3 length: 13; V gene: TRBV18; CDR3 protein: CASSPPGQYGYTF
CDR3 length: 15; V gene: TRBV7-7; CDR3 protein: CASSPTSTSTGELFF
CDR3 length: 12; V gene: TRBV19; CDR3 protein: CASSGTGYGYTF